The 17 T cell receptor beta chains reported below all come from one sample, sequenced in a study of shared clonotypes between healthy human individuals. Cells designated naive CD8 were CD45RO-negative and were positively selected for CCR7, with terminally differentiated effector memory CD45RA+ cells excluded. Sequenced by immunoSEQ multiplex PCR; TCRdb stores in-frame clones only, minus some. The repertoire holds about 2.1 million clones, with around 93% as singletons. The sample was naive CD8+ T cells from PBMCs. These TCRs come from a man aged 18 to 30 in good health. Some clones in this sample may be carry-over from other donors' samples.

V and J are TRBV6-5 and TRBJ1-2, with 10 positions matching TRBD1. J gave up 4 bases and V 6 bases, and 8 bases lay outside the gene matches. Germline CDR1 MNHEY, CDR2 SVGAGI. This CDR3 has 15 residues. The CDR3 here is CASRGQGHMGYGYTF. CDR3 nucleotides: TGTGCCAGCAGGGGACAGGGGCATATGGGCTATGGCTACACCTTC.

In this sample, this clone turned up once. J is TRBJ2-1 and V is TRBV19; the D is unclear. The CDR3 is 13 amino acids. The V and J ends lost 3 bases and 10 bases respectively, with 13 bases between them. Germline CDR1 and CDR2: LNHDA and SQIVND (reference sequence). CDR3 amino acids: CASSMFTLGEQFF. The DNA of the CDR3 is TGTGCCAGTAGTATGTTCACCTTAGGGGAGCAGTTCTTC.

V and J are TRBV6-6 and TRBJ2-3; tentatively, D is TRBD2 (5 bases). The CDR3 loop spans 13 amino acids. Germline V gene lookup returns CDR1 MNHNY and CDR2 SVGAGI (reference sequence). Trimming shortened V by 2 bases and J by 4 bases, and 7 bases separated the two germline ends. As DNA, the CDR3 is TGTGCCAGCAGTTACGGAGGAGCAGATACGCAGTATTTT. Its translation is CASSYGGADTQYF.

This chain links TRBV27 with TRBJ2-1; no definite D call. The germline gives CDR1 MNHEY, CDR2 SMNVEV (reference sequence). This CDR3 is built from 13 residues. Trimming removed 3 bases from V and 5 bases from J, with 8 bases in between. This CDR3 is CASSLEEDNEQFF. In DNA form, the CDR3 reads TGTGCCAGCAGTTTGGAAGAGGACAATGAGCAGTTCTTC.

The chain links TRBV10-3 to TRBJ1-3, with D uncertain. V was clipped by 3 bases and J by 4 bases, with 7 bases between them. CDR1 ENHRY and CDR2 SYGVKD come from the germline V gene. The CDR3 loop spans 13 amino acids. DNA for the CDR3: TGTGCCATCAGTGACGGCGGGGGAAACACCATATATTTT. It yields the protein CAISDGGGNTIYF.

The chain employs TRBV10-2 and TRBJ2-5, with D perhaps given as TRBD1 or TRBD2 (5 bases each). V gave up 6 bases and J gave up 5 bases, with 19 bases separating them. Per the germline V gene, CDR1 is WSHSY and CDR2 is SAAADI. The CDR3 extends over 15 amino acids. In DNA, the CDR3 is TGCGCCAGCAGGAGGGACGGGGCCGAGGGGGAGACCCAGTACTTC. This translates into CASRRDGAEGETQYF.

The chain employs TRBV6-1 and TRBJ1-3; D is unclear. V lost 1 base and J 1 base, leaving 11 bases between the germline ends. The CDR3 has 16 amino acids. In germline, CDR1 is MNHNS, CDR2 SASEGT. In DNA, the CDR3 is TGTGCCAGCAGTGAAGGCCCAGCCGGGTCTGGAAACACCATATATTTT. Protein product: CASSEGPAGSGNTIYF.

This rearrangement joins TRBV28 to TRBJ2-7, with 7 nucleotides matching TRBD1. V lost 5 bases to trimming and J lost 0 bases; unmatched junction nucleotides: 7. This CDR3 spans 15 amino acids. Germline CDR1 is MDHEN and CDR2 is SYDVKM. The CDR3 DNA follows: TGTGCCAGCAGTCCGCCGGGACAGCCCTCCTACGAGCAGTACTTC. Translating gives CASSPPGQPSYEQYF.

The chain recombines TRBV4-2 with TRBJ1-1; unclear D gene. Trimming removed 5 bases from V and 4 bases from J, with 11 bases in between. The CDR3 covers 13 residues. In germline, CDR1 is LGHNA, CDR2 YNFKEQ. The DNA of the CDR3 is TGTGCCAGCAGCAATTCGGGCTCCACTGAAGCTTTCTTT. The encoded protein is CASSNSGSTEAFF.

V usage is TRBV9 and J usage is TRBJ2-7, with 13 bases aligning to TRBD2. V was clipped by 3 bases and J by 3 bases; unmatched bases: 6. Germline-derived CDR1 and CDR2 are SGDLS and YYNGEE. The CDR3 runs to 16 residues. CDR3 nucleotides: TGTGCCAGCAGCGCTTACGGGACTAGCGGGATCTACGAGCAGTACTTC. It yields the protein CASSAYGTSGIYEQYF.

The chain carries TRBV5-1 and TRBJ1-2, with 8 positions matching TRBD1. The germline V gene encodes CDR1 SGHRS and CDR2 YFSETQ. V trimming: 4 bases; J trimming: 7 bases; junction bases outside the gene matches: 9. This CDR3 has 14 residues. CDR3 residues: CASSQGQGLIGYTF. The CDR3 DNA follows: TGCGCCAGCAGCCAAGGACAGGGATTAATTGGCTACACCTTC.

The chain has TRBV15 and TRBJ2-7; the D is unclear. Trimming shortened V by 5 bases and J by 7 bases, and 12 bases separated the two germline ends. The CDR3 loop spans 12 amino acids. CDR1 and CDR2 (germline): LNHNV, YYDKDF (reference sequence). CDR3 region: CATSRGSLEQYF. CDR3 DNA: TGTGCCACCAGCCGAGGATCCTTGGAGCAGTACTTC.

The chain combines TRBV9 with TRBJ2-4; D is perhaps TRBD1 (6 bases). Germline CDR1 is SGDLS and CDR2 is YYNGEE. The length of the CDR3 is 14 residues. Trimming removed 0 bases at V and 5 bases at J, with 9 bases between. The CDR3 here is CASSVGSGENIQYF. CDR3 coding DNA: TGTGCCAGCAGCGTAGGGTCAGGGGAAAACATTCAGTACTTC. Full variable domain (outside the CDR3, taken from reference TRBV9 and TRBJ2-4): DSGVTQTPKHLITATGQRVTLRCSPRSGDLSVYWYQQSLDQGLQFLIQYYNGEERAKGNILERFSAQQFPDLHSELNLSSLELGDSALYFCASSVGSGENIQYFGAGTRLSVL.

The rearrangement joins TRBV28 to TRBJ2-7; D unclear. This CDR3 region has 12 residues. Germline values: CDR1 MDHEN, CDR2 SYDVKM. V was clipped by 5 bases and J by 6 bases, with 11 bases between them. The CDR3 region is CASSDTLREQYF. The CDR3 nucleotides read TGTGCCAGCAGTGACACCCTACGCGAGCAGTACTTC. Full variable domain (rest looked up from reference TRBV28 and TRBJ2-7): DVKVTQSSRYLVKRTGEKVFLECVQDMDHENMFWYRQDPGLGLRLIYFSYDVKMKEKGDIPEGYSVSREKKERFSLILESASTNQTSMYLCASSDTLREQYFGPGTRLTVT.

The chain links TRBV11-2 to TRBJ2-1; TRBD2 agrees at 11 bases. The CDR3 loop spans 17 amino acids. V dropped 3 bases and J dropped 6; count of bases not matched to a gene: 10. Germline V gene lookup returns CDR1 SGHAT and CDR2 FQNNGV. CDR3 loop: CASSFGVSLAGGNEQFF. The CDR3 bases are TGTGCCAGCAGCTTCGGGGTTAGTCTAGCGGGGGGCAATGAGCAGTTCTTC.

Here the CDR3 DNA reads TGTGCCAGCAGCAAAAGTCCCACTAGCGGCCGGGGGGAGCAGTTCTTC. This codes for CASSKSPTSGRGEQFF. V and J are TRBV7-3 and TRBJ2-1, with 8 bases matching TRBD2. The V and J ends lost 5 bases and 10 bases, in that order; junction bases with no gene match: 16. The germline gives CDR1 SGHTA, CDR2 FQGTGA. CDR3 length: 16 amino acids. The full variable domain, completed using reference TRBV7-3 and TRBJ2-1, is GAGVSQTPSNKVTEKGKYVELRCDPISGHTALYWYRQSLGQGPEFLIYFQGTGAADDSGLPNDRFFAVRPEGSVSTLKIQRTERGDSAVYLCASSKSPTSGRGEQFFGPGTRLTVL.

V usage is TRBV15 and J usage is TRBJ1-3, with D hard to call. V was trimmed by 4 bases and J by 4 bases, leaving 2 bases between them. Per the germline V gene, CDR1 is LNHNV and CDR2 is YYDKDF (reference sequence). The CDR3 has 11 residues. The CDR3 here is CATSNGNTIYF. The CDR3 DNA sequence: TGTGCCACCAGCAACGGAAACACCATATATTTT.